This T cell receptor beta chain emerged from a study of molecular identifiers for immune sequencing clone quantification (dated by TCRdb to 2016 to 2019). About the full investigation: For a replicate experiment, RNA from around 20,000 or 100,000 naive CD8 T cells was divided into five aliquots, of which four were sequenced. CD8 T cells were used in a methods study to benchmark molecular-identifier clustering-based TCR repertoire sequencing (MIDCIRS) and TCR RNA copy counting. Here is what the overall study found, with its caveats: Modeling gave about three recovered TCR RNA copies per cell versus roughly 10 by digital PCR, implying around 30% capture efficiency. Clones above 20 RNA copies held over 99% of molecules in CMV-specific effector cells but under 1% in naive cells. Naive libraries contained spiked-in Jurkat TCR RNA (roughly ten copies' worth), which is not part of the donor repertoire. When barcode sub-clustering was omitted, TCR diversity was inflated by chimeric consensus sequences, with chimeras reaching as high as 47%. Highly expanded clone sizes could be underestimated because identical TCR molecules may share a barcode. Spiked-in Jurkat TCR RNA equal to a single cell's worth was reported to be detectable even within 1,100,000 naive CD8 T cells.

This clonotype was found many times. There is no known antigen for this receptor. The sample holds no much larger clone one base away, and base qualities are not on file. Libraries of naive CD8 T cells were built from anywhere between about 19,000 and 1,000,000 sorted cells, with 10%, 30% or 50% of the purified RNA used. Naive CD8 T cells, defined as CD8+CD4-CCR7+CD45RA+, were FACS-sorted into RLT Plus buffer on a BD FACSAria II. To test detection sensitivity, Jurkat RNA equivalent to approximately nine TCR copies was spiked into samples of roughly 17,000-1,000,000 naive CD8 T cells. Enrichment of CD8 T cells was performed with RosetteSep CD8+ T Cell Enrichment Cocktail and Ficoll-Paque, after which ACK red cell lysis was carried out. Receptors were amplified or captured by PCR. Data came from an Illumina HiSeq 4000. Bulk TCR libraries were made following a previously described method, with the TCR primers given in Table S5. Total RNA was purified with the Qiagen AllPrep DNA/RNA kit. Reads from multiple sequencing runs of the same library were pooled before analysis. In the source study's methods: Reads were retained only if the reads had an exact TCR constant sequence, and the retained reads were trimmed to 150 nt and grouped according to their 12-nt molecular barcodes. Reads within each barcode group were sub-clustered using a 15% Levenshtein threshold, and quality-weighted consensus sequences were constructed for each RNA molecule. Non-functional sequences were discarded, and so were lower-count sequences lying one edit away from another sequence. Based on fitting two negative binomial distributions, any barcode sub-cluster with under 20% of the maximum read count was discarded. TCRdb reran the public reads through fastp at Q25 and MiXCR, keeping productive beta chains. A single entry per CDR3 protein holds the most common genes and DNA from its merged rows. The authors' filters were not applied to this entry. The sample table shows about 640,000 distinct CDR3 sequences, and approximately 20% are seen once. The top ten hold roughly 0.9% of the sample.

Trimmed from V: 4 bases; trimmed from J: 10 bases; junction bases lacking a gene match: 3. From the cysteine up to the phenylalanine, the CDR3 has a length of 13 residues. Only the CDR3 DNA is retained, 39 bases long and in frame from the first base. For CDR1 and CDR2, the germline V gene (reference sequence) lists SEHNR and FQNEAQ. Sequencing input: naive CD8+ T cells from blood, with Jurkat cell RNA spiked in. The sample's cell subset or site label, decoded: FACS-sorted CD8+CD4-CCR7+CD45RA+ naive T cells. The rearrangement combines TRBV7-9 with TRBJ1-6; 8 central bases correspond to TRBD1. The sequence derives from a human donor in good health. Some libraries in this study had Jurkat cell RNA spiked in. Here is the DNA: TGTGCCAGCAGCTCAGGGGGCCACTCACCCCTCCACTTT. Its amino acids are CASSSGGHSPLHF.